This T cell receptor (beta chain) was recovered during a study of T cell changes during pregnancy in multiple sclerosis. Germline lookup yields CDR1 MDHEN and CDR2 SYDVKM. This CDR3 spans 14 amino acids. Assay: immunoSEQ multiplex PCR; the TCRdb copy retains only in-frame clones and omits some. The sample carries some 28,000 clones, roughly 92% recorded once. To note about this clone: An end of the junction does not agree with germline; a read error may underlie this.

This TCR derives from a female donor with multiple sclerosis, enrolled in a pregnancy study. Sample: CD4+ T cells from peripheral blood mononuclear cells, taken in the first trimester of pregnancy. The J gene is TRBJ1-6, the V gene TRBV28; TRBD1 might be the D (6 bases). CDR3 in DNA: TGTGCCAGCAGCCCGGATGCAGGGGATTCGCCCCTCCACTTT. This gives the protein CASSPDAGDSPLHF.